The 8 T cell receptor beta chains in this list originate from one sample, sequenced in a study of blood T cell repertoires in COVID-19. The method was immunoSEQ multiplex PCR; TCRdb's version includes in-frame clones alone and lacks a portion of them. The sample contains 150,000 to 200,000 clones, approximately 85% of which appear only once. The sequenced sample consisted of PBMCs or T cells enriched from blood (not recorded which). These receptors all stem from a man between 40 and 49 years old who had recovered from COVID-19.

The chain is built from TRBV12-3 or TRBV12-4 and TRBJ1-6; D is undetermined. V shed 3 bases and J shed 10 bases, with 7 bases lying between them. The CDR3 is 12 residues long. CDR3 region: CASSFEPSPLHF. The DNA of the CDR3 is TGTGCCAGCAGTTTTGAGCCCTCACCCCTCCACTTT.

The rearrangement joins TRBV30 to TRBJ1-5; D unclear. V was trimmed by 0 bases and J by 2 bases, leaving 8 bases between them. Per the germline V gene, CDR1 is GTSNPN and CDR2 is SVGIG (reference sequence). This CDR3 spans 14 amino acids. CDR3 protein: CAWSVGFGNQPQHF. The CDR3 DNA reads TGTGCCTGGAGTGTCGGTTTTGGCAATCAGCCCCAGCATTTT.

This chain connects TRBV6-1 to TRBJ1-2; D may be TRBD1 (5 bases). The CDR3 runs 13 residues. V was shortened by 2 bases and J by 9 bases, with 13 bases between the two germline ends. Germline V gene data show CDR1 as MNHNS and CDR2 as SASEGT. The DNA for the CDR3 is TGTGCCAGCAGTGAATGGGGACTGCCTAGCTACACCTTC. It yields the protein CASSEWGLPSYTF.

The chain is built from TRBV14 and TRBJ1-3; possibly TRBD1 for D (6 bases). V lost 4 bases and J 8 bases, leaving 18 bases between the germline ends. The CDR3 contains 15 residues. The germline CDR1 and CDR2 sequences are SGHDN and FVKESK. Here the CDR3 DNA reads TGTGCCAGCAGCCGGGCGGGGGGCCTCGGGGACACCATATATTTT. Amino acids: CASSRAGGLGDTIYF.

The chain employs TRBV28 and TRBJ1-5; 10 nucleotides align to TRBD1. Germline-derived CDR1 and CDR2 are MDHEN and SYDVKM. The CDR3 is 15 amino acids. The V segment lost 5 bases and the J segment 7 bases; nucleotides outside the gene matches: 8. The CDR3 sequence is CASSPPTGGYQPQHF. CDR3 in DNA: TGTGCCAGCAGTCCACCGACAGGGGGCTACCAGCCCCAGCATTTT. Full variable domain (remainder filled in from reference TRBV28 and TRBJ1-5): DVKVTQSSRYLVKRTGEKVFLECVQDMDHENMFWYRQDPGLGLRLIYFSYDVKMKEKGDIPEGYSVSREKKERFSLILESASTNQTSMYLCASSPPTGGYQPQHFGDGTRLSIL.

This chain joins TRBV6-4 and TRBJ2-7, with a possible D match to TRBD2 (6 bases). V was shortened by 1 base and J by 6 bases, with 10 bases between the two germline ends. Germline V gives CDR1 MRHNA, CDR2 SNTAGT. This CDR3 spans 13 amino acids. The CDR3 loop reads CASSDYGGGEQYF. As DNA, the CDR3 is TGTGCCAGCAGTGACTATGGGGGAGGCGAGCAGTACTTC.

The genes are TRBV19 and TRBJ2-6, with 8 bases lining up with TRBD1. The CDR3 is 16 residues long. Germline V lookup: CDR1 LNHDA, CDR2 SQIVND (reference sequence). V shed 4 bases and J 0 bases; nucleotides not matched to a gene: 2. CDR3 sequence (DNA): TGTGCCAGTAGTAGGGGACAGGCCTCTGGGGCCAACGTCCTGACTTTC. Protein sequence: CASSRGQASGANVLTF.

This chain joins TRBV2 and TRBJ1-4, with D unclear. This CDR3 contains 14 residues. Germline V gene data show CDR1 as SNHLY and CDR2 as FYNNEI. Deletions cut 11 bases from V and 0 bases from J, with 13 bases between. In DNA form, the CDR3 reads TGTGCCTACACCCTCGCTGCAACTAATGAAAAACTGTTTTTT. Protein sequence: CAYTLAATNEKLFF.